The next 18 T cell receptor beta chains were all read from a single sample in a study of blood T cell repertoires in COVID-19. Profiling relied on immunoSEQ multiplex PCR, and the TCRdb table lists in-frame clones only, not all of them. Of fewer than 200,000 clones in the sample, approximately 88% were seen once. Sequencing used peripheral blood. These receptors were taken from an elderly woman with active or convalescent COVID-19.

The rearrangement uses TRBV21-1 and TRBJ1-4; the table's D call of TRBD1 was not tested on the DNA. TRBV21-1 is a pseudogene. The CDR3 runs 19 residues. The CDR3: CASSKDGTGMGATNEKLFF. The DNA of the CDR3 is TGTGCCAGCAGCAAAGATGGGACAGGAATGGGAGCAACTAATGAAAAACTGTTTTTT.

V usage is TRBV7-2 and J usage is TRBJ2-2; 14 bases match TRBD2. The CDR3 sequence is 19 residues long. The trim removed 5 bases at V and 3 bases at J, leaving 11 bases unmatched. Germline V gene lookup returns CDR1 SGHTA and CDR2 FQGNSA. CDR3 coding DNA: TGTGCCAGCAGCCTACCGACTAGCGGGGGGGCCTTAGACACCGGGGAGCTGTTTTTT. Residues: CASSLPTSGGALDTGELFF.

The genes are TRBV19 and TRBJ1-5, with unresolved D. The V end lost 2 bases, the J end lost 2 bases, and 10 bases lay between the germline ends. Germline values: CDR1 LNHDA, CDR2 SQIVND (reference sequence). The CDR3 is 15 residues long. CDR3 in amino acids: CASSIMEGGNQPQHF. The CDR3 DNA sequence: TGTGCCAGTAGTATAATGGAGGGCGGCAATCAGCCCCAGCATTTT.

The V and J genes are TRBV9 and TRBJ2-1, with 9 bases aligning to TRBD2. Germline V gene lookup returns CDR1 SGDLS and CDR2 YYNGEE. The trim removed 1 base at V and 10 bases at J, leaving 6 bases unmatched. The CDR3 has 14 amino acids. The CDR3 is CASSVLLSGSEQFF. The CDR3 DNA is TGTGCCAGCAGCGTACTCCTTAGCGGGAGCGAGCAGTTCTTC.

This sequence joins TRBV9 and TRBJ2-7, with D maybe TRBD2 (6 bases). This CDR3 region has 14 residues. Germline CDR1 reads SGDLS; CDR2 reads YYNGEE. V gave up 0 bases and J gave up 2 bases, with 9 bases separating them. CDR3 DNA: TGTGCCAGCAGCGTAGGGAGGGTACCCTACGAGCAGTACTTC. Residues: CASSVGRVPYEQYF.

The chain combines TRBV27 with TRBJ1-6; D is unresolved. Germline-derived CDR1 and CDR2 are MNHEY and SMNVEV (reference sequence). The CDR3 has 14 amino acids. The V gene lost 4 bases and the J gene lost 9 bases, with 13 bases spanning the gap. The CDR3 coding sequence is TGTGCCAGCAGTTCAGAGGGCTCCCCTTCACCCCTCCACTTT. Translated: CASSSEGSPSPLHF.

Only a few counts were recorded for this clone. This chain connects TRBV10-3 to TRBJ2-7; 7 bases match TRBD2. The ends lost 0 bases at V and 8 bases at J; junction bases unmatched: 10. Germline V gene data show CDR1 as ENHRY and CDR2 as SYGVKD. This CDR3 is 15 amino acids long. The CDR3 loop reads CAISESEGRVAKQYF. The DNA for the CDR3 is TGTGCCATCAGTGAGTCCGAGGGGAGGGTGGCGAAGCAGTACTTC.

The CDR3 DNA is TGTGCCAGCAGCCCCTTGGCCTCCCCGGGTGGCTACACCTTC. Translation: CASSPLASPGGYTF. The gene calls are TRBV13 and TRBJ1-2, with D unclear. The CDR3 covers 14 residues. CDR1 and CDR2 (germline): PRHDT, FYEKMQ (reference sequence). V was clipped by 5 bases and J by 7 bases, with 17 bases between them.

The chain combines TRBV6-5 with TRBJ1-2, with 8 bases aligning to TRBD1. Germline CDR1 reads MNHEY; CDR2 reads SVGAGI. V shed 5 bases, J shed 4 bases, and the junction held 9 bases outside the gene matches. CDR3 length equals 15 residues. CDR3 nucleotide sequence: TGTGCCAGCAGTCCATCGGGACAGGCAATCTATGGCTACACCTTC. Translated, it gives CASSPSGQAIYGYTF.

V is TRBV5-6 and J is TRBJ2-3, with D uncertain. V was pared by 5 bases and J by 0 bases, with 13 bases between. From germline, CDR1 is SGHDT and CDR2 YYEEEE. The CDR3 contains 15 residues. The CDR3 nucleotides read TGTGCCAGCAGTTTTCGGCGACAAAGCACAGATACGCAGTATTTT. It is translated as CASSFRRQSTDTQYF.

The V and J genes are TRBV7-9 and TRBJ1-1; D may be TRBD1 (6 bases). Germline lookup yields CDR1 SEHNR and CDR2 FQNEAQ (reference sequence). V was shortened by 5 bases and J by 10 bases, with 14 bases between the two germline ends. The CDR3 totals 12 residues. The DNA of the CDR3 is TGTGCCAGCAGCCGAGCTGGGACAACAGCTTTCTTT. Translated, it gives CASSRAGTTAFF. Using reference TRBV7-9 and TRBJ1-1 for the parts outside the CDR3, the full variable domain is DTGVSQNPRHKITKRGQNVTFRCDPISEHNRLYWYRQTLGQGPEFLTYFQNEAQLEKSRLLSDRFSAERPKGSFSTLEIQRTEQGDSAMYLCASSRAGTTAFFGQGTRLTVV.

The V gene is TRBV27, the J gene TRBJ1-5, with TRBD1 identical over 7 bases. V trimming: 4 bases; J trimming: 5 bases; junction bases outside the gene matches: 14. Per the germline V gene, CDR1 is MNHEY and CDR2 is SMNVEV (reference sequence). The CDR3 has 17 residues. The CDR3 protein is CASSSAPGTEKHQPQHF. CDR3 sequence (DNA): TGTGCCAGCAGTTCCGCCCCCGGGACAGAGAAGCATCAGCCCCAGCATTTT.

The chain recombines TRBV19 with TRBJ1-5; D is unclear. The V gene's germline CDR1 is LNHDA and CDR2 SQIVND (reference sequence). The CDR3 loop spans 17 amino acids. The V end was cut by 7 bases, the J end by 6 bases, with 25 bases between. In nucleotides, the CDR3 is TGTGCCAGTACCCCCGTACTGAGGGTTACCAATCGTCAGCCCCAGCATTTT. Encoded protein: CASTPVLRVTNRQPQHF.

The chain combines TRBV7-3 with TRBJ1-6, with D perhaps matching TRBD1 (6 bases). Germline CDR1 reads SGHTA; CDR2 reads FQGTGA. V was pared by 3 bases and J by 8 bases, with 8 bases between. This CDR3 spans 13 amino acids. The CDR3, as DNA: TGTGCCAGCAGCTTGGGGACATATTCACCCCTCCACTTT. Translation gives CASSLGTYSPLHF.

This clone showed up just a few times. The chain uses TRBV10-3 and TRBJ1-1; TRBD1 might be the D (6 bases). CDR1 and CDR2 (germline): ENHRY, SYGVKD. V was pared by 6 bases and J by 2 bases, with 13 bases between. The CDR3 spans 14 residues. CDR3 amino acids: CAIRTDSINTEAFF. CDR3 DNA: TGTGCCATCAGAACGGACAGTATAAACACTGAAGCTTTCTTT.

The chain joins TRBV9 to TRBJ2-7; tentative D call: TRBD1 (6 bases). The CDR3 consists of 14 residues. V was shortened by 1 base and J by 5 bases, with 13 bases between the two germline ends. Germline V gene sequence: CDR1 SGDLS, CDR2 YYNGEE. This CDR3 reads CASSVSQGSHEQYF. Here the CDR3 DNA reads TGTGCCAGCAGCGTATCTCAGGGGTCTCACGAGCAGTACTTC.

This clone was observed a handful of times. CDR3 nucleotides: TGCGCCAGCAGCGTGACAGGGTATCAAGAGACCCAGTACTTC. It is translated as CASSVTGYQETQYF. The gene calls are TRBV5-1 and TRBJ2-5, with TRBD1 matching over 7 bases. The CDR3 is made up of 14 amino acids. After removal of 4 bases from V and 2 bases from J, the junction contained 5 bases not matched to a gene. The germline V gene has CDR1 SGHRS and CDR2 YFSETQ.

A few counts support this clone. V gene TRBV10-3 combines with J gene TRBJ1-1; TRBD1 matches 7 bases. Trimming at V came to 10 bases and at J to 1 base, leaving 6 bases not matched to a gene. CDR1 is ENHRY, CDR2 SYGVKD, per germline. The CDR3 contains 13 residues. Here the CDR3 reads CASGQDSNTEAFF. The CDR3 DNA reads as TGTGCCAGTGGACAGGATTCGAACACTGAAGCTTTCTTT.